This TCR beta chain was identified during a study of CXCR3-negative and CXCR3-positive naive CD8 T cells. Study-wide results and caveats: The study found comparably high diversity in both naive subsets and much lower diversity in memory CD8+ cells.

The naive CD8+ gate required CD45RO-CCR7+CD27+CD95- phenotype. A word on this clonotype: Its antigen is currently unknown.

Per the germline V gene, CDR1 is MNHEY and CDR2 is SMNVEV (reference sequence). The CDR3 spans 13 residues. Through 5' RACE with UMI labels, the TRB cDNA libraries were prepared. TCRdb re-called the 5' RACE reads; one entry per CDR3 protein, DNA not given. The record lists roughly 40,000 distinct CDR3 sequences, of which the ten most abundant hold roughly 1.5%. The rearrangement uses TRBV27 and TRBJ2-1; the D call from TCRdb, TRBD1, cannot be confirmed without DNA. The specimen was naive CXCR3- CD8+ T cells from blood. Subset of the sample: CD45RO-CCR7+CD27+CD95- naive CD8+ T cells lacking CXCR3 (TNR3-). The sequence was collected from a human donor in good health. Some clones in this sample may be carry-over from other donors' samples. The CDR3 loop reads CASSLTDRNEQFF.